The TCR beta chain described here comes from a study of T cell clones after liver transplantation. Study in general: In this trial, immunosuppression withdrawal was attempted within 2 years of liver transplant. Standard immunosuppression, with no induction, continued until 12-24 months after transplant. Overall study results and limits: In 5 of 8 subjects, circulating graft-donor-reactive CD4 TCRbeta sequences fell significantly after transplant.

Assay: immunoSEQ multiplex PCR; the TCRdb copy retains only in-frame clones and omits some. The sample has more than 65,000 clones; 90% are singletons. V lost 2 bases to trimming and J lost 1 base, with 13 bases between them. Germline V gene sequence: CDR1 LGHNA, CDR2 YNFKEQ. The CDR3 runs 16 residues. Concerning this clone: Its specificity is unknown.

The input for sequencing was CD4+ T cells from blood, taken before liver transplant. The chain employs TRBV4-2 and TRBJ2-3; D could derive from TRBD1 or TRBD2 (5 bases each). The receptor's source is a human donor who received a liver transplant. In DNA form, the CDR3 reads TGTGCCAGCAGCCAATCCGGGGCTTCCGGCACAGATACGCAGTATTTT. This codes for CASSQSGASGTDTQYF.